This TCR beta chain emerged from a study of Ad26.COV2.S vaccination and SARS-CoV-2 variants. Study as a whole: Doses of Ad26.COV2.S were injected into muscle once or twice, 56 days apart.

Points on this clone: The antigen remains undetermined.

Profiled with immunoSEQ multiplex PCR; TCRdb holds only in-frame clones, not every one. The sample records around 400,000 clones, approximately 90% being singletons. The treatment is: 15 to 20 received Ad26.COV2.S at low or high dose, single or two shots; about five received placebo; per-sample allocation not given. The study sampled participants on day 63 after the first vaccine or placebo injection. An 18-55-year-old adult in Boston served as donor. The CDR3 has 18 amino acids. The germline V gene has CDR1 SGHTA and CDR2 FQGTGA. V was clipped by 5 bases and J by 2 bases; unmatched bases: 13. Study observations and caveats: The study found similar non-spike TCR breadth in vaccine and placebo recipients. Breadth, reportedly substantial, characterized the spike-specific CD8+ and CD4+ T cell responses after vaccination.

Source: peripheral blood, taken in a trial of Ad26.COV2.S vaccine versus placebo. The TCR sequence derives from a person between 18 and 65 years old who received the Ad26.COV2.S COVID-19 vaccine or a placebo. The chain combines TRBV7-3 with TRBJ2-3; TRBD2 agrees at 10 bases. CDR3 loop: CASSPNRPLAGSTDTQYF. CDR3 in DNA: TGTGCCAGCAGCCCCAATAGGCCACTAGCGGGGTCCACAGATACGCAGTATTTT.